The 23 T cell receptor beta chains in this list originate from one sample, sequenced in a study of blood T cell repertoires in COVID-19. Some clones are missing from TCRdb's copy, which holds only in-frame ones; the method was immunoSEQ multiplex PCR. The data contain tens of thousands of clones, around 80% of them singletons. The sequenced material came from peripheral blood. The receptors were sampled from a man in his fifties or sixties with active or convalescent COVID-19.

The rearrangement joins TRBV4-1 to TRBJ2-3, with 12 bases lining up with TRBD2. This CDR3 comprises 17 residues. The V segment lost 4 bases and the J segment 5 bases; nucleotides outside the gene matches: 10. CDR1 and CDR2 from the germline V gene are MGHRA and YSYEKL. Here the CDR3 DNA reads TGCGCCAGCAGCCCTATACCGACTAGCGGGGGAAGAGATACGCAGTATTTT. The encoded protein is CASSPIPTSGGRDTQYF.

The rearrangement uses TRBV7-8 and TRBJ2-5, with 12 bases lining up with TRBD1. The CDR3 is 16 residues long. V shed 4 bases and J 4 bases; nucleotides not matched to a gene: 7. Germline CDR1 is SGHVS and CDR2 is FQNEAQ. The CDR3 sequence: CASSSIRDRGRETQYF. DNA for the CDR3: TGTGCCAGCAGCTCAATCCGGGACAGGGGGCGAGAGACCCAGTACTTC.

The chain joins TRBV5-1 to TRBJ2-2; 7 nucleotides agree with TRBD1. The V and J ends lost 5 bases and 2 bases, in that order; junction bases with no gene match: 3. CDR1 is SGHRS, CDR2 YFSETQ, per germline. This CDR3 has 14 residues. This chain's CDR3 is CASSRQGNTGELFF. The CDR3 DNA reads TGCGCCAGCAGTCGACAGGGAAACACCGGGGAGCTGTTTTTT.

This CDR3 is CASSSDRSNEKLFF. CDR3 nucleotides: TGCGCCAGCAGCTCGGACAGGTCTAATGAAAAACTGTTTTTT. V is TRBV5-1 and J is TRBJ1-4; 7 nucleotides agree with TRBD1. J lost 3 bases, V lost 3 bases, and 2 bases had no gene match. The V gene's germline CDR1 is SGHRS and CDR2 YFSETQ. CDR3 length: 14 residues.

The chain has TRBV3-1 (or the pseudogene TRBV3-2) and TRBJ1-2, with 9 nucleotides matching TRBD1. The CDR3 runs to 16 residues. V shed 1 base, J shed 5 bases, and the junction held 8 bases outside the gene matches. Germline lookup yields CDR1 LGHDT and CDR2 YNNKEL (reference sequence). CDR3 residues: CASSQGDRVDRYGYTF. CDR3 bases: TGTGCCAGCAGCCAAGGGGACAGGGTTGATCGTTATGGCTACACCTTC.

The gene calls are TRBV18 and TRBJ2-7, with 8 bases lining up with TRBD1. CDR1 is KGHSH, CDR2 LQKENI, per germline. CDR3 length equals 14 residues. Trimming cost V 4 bases and J 5 bases; bases outside gene matches: 7. The CDR3 loop reads CASSQGQADHEQYF. Here the CDR3 DNA reads TGTGCCAGCTCACAGGGACAGGCTGACCACGAGCAGTACTTC.

This chain joins TRBV7-2 and TRBJ1-2, with D tentatively TRBD1 (5 bases). Germline lookup yields CDR1 SGHTA and CDR2 FQGNSA. Trimming stripped 5 bases from V and 0 bases from J, with 7 bases between. CDR3 length: 13 residues. The CDR3 reads CASSPTANYGYTF. Written as DNA, the CDR3 is TGTGCCAGCAGCCCGACAGCTAACTATGGCTACACCTTC.

The table lists this clone with a few counts. The chain links TRBV4-2 to TRBJ1-2; D is unclear. Deletions cut 1 base from V and 7 bases from J, with 16 bases between. CDR3 size: 15 residues. CDR1 LGHNA and CDR2 YNFKEQ come from the germline V gene. CDR3 residues: CASSQGGPIGPGYTF. Here the CDR3 DNA reads TGTGCCAGCAGCCAAGGTGGCCCGATTGGTCCTGGCTACACCTTC.

On this clone itself: The sample contains more than one DNA sequence encoding this CDR3. This rearrangement joins TRBV6-2 or TRBV6-3 to TRBJ2-1, with a tentative D call TRBD2 (7 bases). V shed 2 bases and J shed 6 bases, with 14 bases lying between them. Germline V lookup: CDR1 MNHEY, CDR2 SVGEGT. This CDR3 contains 15 residues. The chain's CDR3 is CASSYRGRGGNEQFF. CDR3 nucleotides: TGTGCCAGCAGTTACCGGGGGAGGGGGGGCAATGAGCAGTTCTTC.

This chain uses TRBV3-1 (or the pseudogene TRBV3-2) with TRBJ1-2; TRBD1 is a possible D gene (5 bases). Germline CDR1 is LGHDT and CDR2 is YNNKEL (reference sequence). V was cut by 1 base and J by 0 bases, with 12 bases left in between. The CDR3 is 16 residues long. CDR3 DNA: TGTGCCAGCAGCCAAGTAGATGCGGGACCTAACTATGGCTACACCTTC. Its translation: CASSQVDAGPNYGYTF.

The rearrangement uses TRBV7-9 and TRBJ1-6, with D possibly TRBD1 on 5 matching bases. The CDR3 has 16 residues. Per germline, CDR1 SEHNR and CDR2 FQNEAQ (reference sequence). V was clipped by 5 bases and J by 8 bases, with 19 bases between them. CDR3 nucleotide sequence: TGTGCCAGCAGCCCGCCTGGTGTAGGGGCGCATTCACCCCTCCACTTT. Its translation is CASSPPGVGAHSPLHF.

This clone came up once. The chain couples TRBV7-3 to TRBJ2-6; D gene unclear. The CDR3 loop spans 14 amino acids. Germline V lookup: CDR1 SGHTA, CDR2 FQGTGA. Trimming removed 4 bases at V and 0 bases at J, with 4 bases between. The CDR3 bases are TGTGCCAGCAGCTCCTACTCTGGGGCCAACGTCCTGACTTTC. Protein sequence: CASSSYSGANVLTF.

The V gene is TRBV4-1, the J gene TRBJ2-1; TRBD2 matches 7 bases. This CDR3 is 17 amino acids long. J gave up 6 bases and V 0 bases, and 11 bases lay outside the gene matches. CDR1 and CDR2 (germline): MGHRA, YSYEKL. In DNA form, the CDR3 reads TGCGCCAGCAGCCAAGATCCCCCCGGGGGGACTCTCAATGAGCAGTTCTTC. Translating it yields CASSQDPPGGTLNEQFF.

V is TRBV6-5 and J is TRBJ1-2; D perhaps matches TRBD1 (5 bases). This CDR3 region has 12 residues. Germline CDR1 reads MNHEY; CDR2 reads SVGAGI. Trimming removed 7 bases at V and 4 bases at J, with 10 bases between. CDR3 in DNA: TGTGCCAGCAAAGGGGCAGTCTATGGCTACACCTTC. It codes for CASKGAVYGYTF.

The chain couples TRBV3-1 (or the pseudogene TRBV3-2) to TRBJ1-5; D possibly corresponds to TRBD1 (5 bases). V lost 0 bases and J 6 bases, leaving 12 bases between the germline ends. Germline values: CDR1 LGHDT, CDR2 YNNKEL (reference sequence). This CDR3 region has 15 residues. The chain's CDR3 is CASSQDWAGGQPQHF. DNA for the CDR3: TGTGCCAGCAGCCAAGACTGGGCCGGGGGTCAGCCCCAGCATTTT.

The rearrangement uses TRBV28 and TRBJ2-2; possibly TRBD2 for D (6 bases). V lost 8 bases and J 0 bases, leaving 16 bases between the germline ends. CDR1 and CDR2 (germline): MDHEN, SYDVKM. The CDR3 runs 16 residues. The CDR3 here is CASGLGGAANTGELFF. CDR3 coding DNA: TGTGCCAGCGGCCTGGGGGGAGCAGCGAACACCGGGGAGCTGTTTTTT.

V is TRBV3-1 (or the pseudogene TRBV3-2) and J is TRBJ2-7; D perhaps matches TRBD1 (5 bases). This CDR3 is 12 amino acids long. Per germline, CDR1 LGHDT and CDR2 YNNKEL (reference sequence). V gave up 5 bases and J gave up 6 bases, with 11 bases separating them. CDR3 region: CASSFRVSEQYF. CDR3 nucleotides: TGTGCCAGCAGCTTCAGGGTTTCCGAGCAGTACTTC.

This clone was seen only a few times. This chain connects TRBV30 to TRBJ1-3; D might be TRBD1 (6 bases). From germline, CDR1 is GTSNPN and CDR2 SVGIG (reference sequence). Trimming stripped 2 bases from V and 4 bases from J, with 12 bases between. The CDR3 length is 14 residues. CDR3 nucleotides: TGTGCCTGGAGTCAGACAGGATACGGAAACACCATATATTTT. This sequence encodes CAWSQTGYGNTIYF. The full variable domain, its missing parts supplied by reference TRBV30 and TRBJ1-3, is SQTIHQWPATLVQPVGSPLSLECTVEGTSNPNLYWYRQAAGRGLQLLFYSVGIGQISSEVPQNLSASRPQDRQFILSSKKLLLSDSGFYLCAWSQTGYGNTIYFGEGSWLTVV.

CDR3 DNA: TGTGCCAGCAGTTGGAGGGGCACGGGTGGCTACACCTTC. This sequence encodes CASSWRGTGGYTF. The chain links TRBV2 to TRBJ1-2, with D perhaps TRBD1 (5 bases). Germline CDR1 and CDR2: SNHLY and FYNNEI. The CDR3 contains 13 residues. Trimming pared 5 bases from V and 7 bases from J, leaving 14 bases between.

The chain recombines TRBV3-1 (or the pseudogene TRBV3-2) with TRBJ2-1; 7 nucleotides align to TRBD2. This CDR3 region has 16 residues. In germline, CDR1 is LGHDT, CDR2 YNNKEL (reference sequence). V lost 7 bases to trimming and J lost 0 bases; unmatched junction nucleotides: 9. CDR3 DNA: TGTGCCAGCAACCTTAGGGGACTACGCTCCTACAATGAGCAGTTCTTC. Translation: CASNLRGLRSYNEQFF.

This clone was found once. CDR3 sequence reads: CASRPDSNYGYTF. CDR3 coding DNA: TGTGCCAGCAGGCCGGACAGCAACTATGGCTACACCTTC. V usage is TRBV7-2 and J usage is TRBJ1-2; a possible D gene is TRBD1 (6 bases). The CDR3 contains 13 residues. Deletions cut 6 bases from V and 2 bases from J, with 10 bases between. Germline V gives CDR1 SGHTA, CDR2 FQGNSA. Full variable domain (missing parts from reference TRBV7-2 and TRBJ1-2): GAGVSQSPSNKVTEKGKDVELRCDPISGHTALYWYRQSLGQGLEFLIYFQGNSAPDKSGLPSDRFSAERTGGSVSTLTIQRTQQEDSAVYLCASRPDSNYGYTFGSGTRLTVV.

This clone was recorded only once. The CDR3 protein is CASSLDPSGGIQYF. The CDR3 region has the DNA TGCGCCAGCAGCTTGGACCCCTCCGGAGGCATTCAGTACTTC. The V and J genes are TRBV5-1 and TRBJ2-4; D is possibly TRBD2 (5 bases). Per the germline V gene, CDR1 is SGHRS and CDR2 is YFSETQ. V gave up 0 bases and J gave up 9 bases, with 13 bases separating them. The CDR3 is made up of 14 amino acids.

The V call is TRBV2, the J call TRBJ2-5; 8 bases fit TRBD2. The CDR3 totals 14 residues. The J segment lost 4 bases and the V segment lost 6 bases, leaving 7 bases of the junction unmatched. Germline V lookup: CDR1 SNHLY, CDR2 FYNNEI. For the CDR3, the DNA is TGTGCCAGCAGCGGGACGGGGGGGCCAGAGACCCAGTACTTC. It is translated as CASSGTGGPETQYF.